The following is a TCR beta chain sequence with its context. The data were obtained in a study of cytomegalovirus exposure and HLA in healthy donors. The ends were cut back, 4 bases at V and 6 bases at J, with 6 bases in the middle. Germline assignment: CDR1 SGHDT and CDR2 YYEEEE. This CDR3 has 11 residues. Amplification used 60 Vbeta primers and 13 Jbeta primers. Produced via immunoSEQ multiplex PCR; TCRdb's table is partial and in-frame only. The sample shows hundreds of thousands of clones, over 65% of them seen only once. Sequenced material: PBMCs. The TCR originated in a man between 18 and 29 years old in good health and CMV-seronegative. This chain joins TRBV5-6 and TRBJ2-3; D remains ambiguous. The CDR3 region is CASSLRDTQYF. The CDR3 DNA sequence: TGTGCCAGCAGCCTACGGGATACGCAGTATTTT.